This T cell receptor (beta chain) was profiled in a study of cytomegalovirus exposure and HLA in healthy donors (dated by TCRdb to 2016 to 2017). Regarding the complete study: An earlier analysis of approximately 550 of the donors reported roughly 270 Gb of sequence data and roughly 100 million unique TCR beta sequences from about 180 million T cells. An early release covering more than 500 HLA-typed donors comprised roughly 300 gigabases of sequencing data and around 80 million unique TCR sequences. Of the roughly 400 genotyped donors, about 80% fell in the genetic ancestry cluster associated with self-reported Caucasian donors. The study was designed to test whether signatures of past pathogen exposure could be identified by cataloging public T cell receptors. Using immunosequencing, the study profiled T cell repertoires from about 610 subjects and related those repertoires to cytomegalovirus serostatus. Besides the first cohort of some 670 subjects, a separate validation cohort made up of 120 different subjects was used. To predict cytomegalovirus infection status, the study combined high-throughput TCR immunosequencing, statistical association of individual TCRs with disease status, and machine learning. To study patterns of TCR occurrence, a later analysis re-analyzed previously published TCR beta repertoires from several hundred donors and added high-resolution HLA genotyping. The later analysis used no new phenotypic data to find candidate immune exposures, relying instead on TCR beta sequences and their occurrence across donors. In an earlier analysis of roughly 540 of the donors, high-throughput TCR beta sequencing was used to judge whether each TCR beta V gene segment behaved as functional or pseudogenic. Donor age, sex, ethnicity and CMV serostatus were collected together with the repertoire data. A later genetic analysis used genome-wide SNP genotypes for 398 of the 666 donors, treating that subset as a discovery cohort. Every repertoire in the discovery cohort had been generated on one and the same sequencing platform. HLA typing covered class I and class II loci at four-digit resolution. Typing coverage differed by locus: A, B, C, DRB1 and DQB1 were typed in roughly 629-640 donors, DQA1 in about 560, DPA1 in some 600, and DPB1 in 450 to 490. Because of strong linkage in the cohort, roughly five DR-DQ haplotypes were treated as single units for association and clustering. Among over 350 genotyped donors of the cohort, an average of approximately 240,000 unique TCR beta nucleotide sequences were sequenced per donor, approximately 20% of them non-productive.

In total, 600 or so healthy bone marrow donors made up the cohort. At the time of sampling, every cohort member was nominally healthy, though immune exposures that went unrecorded were likely present. The donor tested CMV seronegative, placing the donor among the 350 or so seronegative members of the cohort. Each donor provided a peripheral blood sample, and peripheral blood mononuclear cells were used for TCR beta sequencing. The Qiagen DNeasy Blood Extraction Kit was used to extract genomic DNA from the blood cell samples. Trimming removed 2 bases from V and 5 bases from J, leaving 16 bases between the germline ends. The CDR3 covers 16 residues, taking in both the cysteine and the phenylalanine. Just the 48-base CDR3 DNA is kept, in frame starting at base 1. CDR1 is given as SNHLY and CDR2 as FYNNEI, both from the germline V gene. To prepare the library, the immunoSEQ multiplex PCR assay was applied. The multiplex PCR relied on a mix of 60 forward primers for TCR Vbeta segments and 13 reverse primers for TCR Jbeta segments. The CDR3 region of rearranged TCR beta genes was amplified from genomic DNA by a multiplex PCR assay. Amplified TCR beta libraries were sequenced as 87-base-pair reads on the Illumina HiSeq System. Under the source paper's analysis protocol: In a later analysis, 77 million or so unique TCR beta chains were counted across the 650 to 750 repertoires, and roughly 10 million of these chains were shared by at least two donors. To remove PCR and sequencing errors, raw reads were error-corrected and collapsed into unique sequences using a nearest-neighbor algorithm that merged closely related sequences. V, D and J gene segments were assigned by aligning CDR3 sequences to IMGT reference sequences. For a sequence to be retained, at least a six-nucleotide match to both a V gene segment and a J gene segment was required. A rearrangement was called productive if the CDR3 had no stop codons and remained in frame with V and J, and every other rearrangement was called non-productive. CDR3 was defined according to IMGT convention as the region running from the second conserved V-encoded cysteine to the conserved J-encoded phenylalanine. In an earlier analysis of around 570 of the donors, sequences lacking an unambiguous match to a single V gene segment were excluded. In an earlier analysis of roughly 500 of the donors, V segments were called functional above 56.7% productive rearrangements and were called segregating when the between-donor standard deviation exceeded 5%. To diagnose cytomegalovirus status from the catalog of TCR beta chain sequences, a statistical classification framework was built. In a later analysis, V and J genes were assigned by comparing TCR nucleotide sequences against IMGT/GENE-DB human TR gene sequences. In a later analysis, CDR3 sequences and most-parsimonious VDJ recombination scenarios were assigned using the TCRdist pipeline. In a later analysis, each TCR beta chain was defined by its CDR3 amino acid sequence together with its V-gene family, and reads lacking a unique V-gene family were excluded. To address suspected cross-contamination and a sequencing artifact, a later analysis removed 592 highly shared, low-generation-probability nucleotide sequences. For each public chain, a later analysis derived a clonal expansion index from normalized ranks of inferred template counts within each repertoire. A later analysis computed generation probabilities with a VDJ recombination model fitted to out-of-frame rearrangements, and checked the results against IGoR. In a later analysis, TCR-TCR, TCR-HLA and TCR-CMV co-occurrence was scored with hypergeometric tests, and a repertoire-size bias correction was applied to TCR pairs. A later analysis estimated false discovery rates by permuting HLA or CMV assignments 20 times. In a later analysis, co-occurring TCRs were grouped using DBSCAN, and TCRdist sequence similarity was added for clustering within HLA-allele-positive subsets. Co-occurrence clustering excluded repertoires with fewer than 30,000 or more than 120,000 public chains, plus five with anomalous nucleotide sharing. Not all clones reach the TCRdb copy of this immuneACCESS table, which keeps in-frame sequences only. Checked studies attribute under half of the gap to unresolved V genes and leave the rest unexplained. V and J calls and clone size are those listed in that table; D and trimming were worked out from the DNA. Recorded for this sample are 150,000 or so clones; over 75% of them occurred a single time. The top ten constitute approximately 1.4% of the sample.

Concerning this clone: No antigen is known for it. Base qualities are not at hand, and no much larger clone is one base apart.

The paper as a whole reports these results and caveats: Correlated functional status among segregating V segments might reflect linkage disequilibrium, but an unknown experimental factor could not be ruled out. An earlier analysis of 450 to 750 of the donors showed that most TCR beta V segments appeared in productive rearrangements either about 87% or about 30% of the time, which broadly matched IMGT annotations. Several of the top co-occurrence clusters appeared to be linked to parvovirus B19, influenza, CMV and Epstein-Barr virus, according to a later analysis. A group of highly shared sequence variants was considered likely to be a technical artifact of the sequencing pipeline. Cytomegalovirus status was reported to be diagnosed by the classifier with high specificity and sensitivity in both the original and validation cohorts. A further reported finding was that TCR beta sequences accurately predicted the HLA-A and HLA-B alleles for most subjects in the first cohort. Presence/absence analyses assumed roughly uniform sequencing depth across donors, an assumption that may not hold. Only TCR beta chains were sequenced in this cohort, and the absence of alpha or paired-chain data limited detectable features. In a later analysis, most CMV-associated TCR beta chains were found to appear HLA-restricted, with HLA associations seemingly driven largely by CMV exposure. Some IMGT-functional V segments, including TRBV6-2 and TRBV6-3, could not be distinguished by the 87-base-pair reads and were therefore excluded. For the cohort, immune exposure information was limited to CMV serostatus. A few of the identified cytomegalovirus-associated TCR beta chains were confirmed in vitro to be specific for cytomegalovirus antigens. In the study, 150 to 200 TCR beta chains were listed as associated with cytomegalovirus. In a later genetic analysis, a missense DCLRE1C variant was associated with V-gene and J-gene trimming of TCR beta chains, and the association was replicated in an independent cohort. Most TCR sequences were seen in very few donors, while some public TCRs were found in many individuals. When HLA alleles, especially DR and DQ, strongly co-occurred, TCR associations were difficult to assign to individual alleles. The earlier analysis of some 540 of the donors excluded around 17 rarely observed V segments, including chromosome 9 orphons, because counts were too low. In a later analysis, the rate of TCR association differed among HLA loci, with DRB1 alleles having the most associated TCRs and HLA-C alleles having the fewest. Because HLA typing was missing for some donors at each locus, association tests included only the typed subset. At a false discovery rate of 0.05, a later analysis linked around 15,000 TCR beta sequences to specific HLA alleles. In a later analysis, HLA-associated TCR beta chains were found to be more clonally expanded and to have lower generation probabilities than equally common non-associated chains. According to the authors, the approach could potentially be generalized to other disease states and immunological phenotypes. A later genetic analysis reported fewer N-insertions in productive TCRs among donors in an Asian-associated ancestry cluster than the approximately 700-donor mean.

The sequence was collected from a woman aged 25 to 39 in good health and CMV-seronegative. Sequenced material: PBMCs. This sequence uses TRBV2 and TRBJ1-5; matching of 5 bases hints at TRBD1 as the D gene. The DNA sequence is as follows: TGTGCCAGCAGTGAATCGGGTCGGGGGTTGGATCAGCCCCAGCATTTT. Translated, it gives CASSESGRGLDQPQHF.